These T cell receptor beta chains were read from a single sample in a study of neurological immune-mediated disorders. Each CDR3 protein is one row after TCRdb ran MiXCR on the 5' RACE reads. The data hold tens of thousands of distinct CDR3 sequences, with 10% to 13% observed a single time. Specimen: PBMCs. Receptor source: a man aged 35-49 years in good health. The CDR3 runs from the conserved cysteine through the conserved F or W. The D gene is left open where the match is weak. Clone size is stated in some rows and not others, as once, few, many or a class when expanded.

V: TRBV6-5; J: TRBJ2-2; D: TRBD2; size: many; CDR3: CASSYSTSAPTGELFF; DNA: TGTGCCAGCAGTTACTCGACTAGCGCCCCGACCGGGGAGCTGTTTTTT
V: TRBV7-2; J: TRBJ1-4; D: -; size: many; CDR3: CASSSAGAGGWEKLFF; DNA: TGTGCCAGCAGCTCCGCCGGCGCGGGGGGCTGGGAAAAACTGTTTTTT
V: TRBV6-5; J: TRBJ2-2; D: TRBD1; size: many; CDR3: CASSAGGQGEVELFF; DNA: TGTGCCAGCAGTGCTGGGGGACAGGGTGAAGTGGAGCTGTTTTTT
V: TRBV18; J: TRBJ2-3; D: -; size: many; CDR3: CASSPSRARDTQYF; DNA: TGTGCCAGCTCACCCTCAAGGGCCCGAGATACGCAGTATTTT
V: TRBV5-1; J: TRBJ2-2; D: -; size: many; CDR3: CASIGTTGPGELFF; DNA: TGCGCCAGCATCGGAACAACAGGGCCCGGGGAGCTGTTTTTT
V: TRBV12-3/TRBV12-4; J: TRBJ1-2; D: -; size: many; CDR3: CASSRQGGGYTF; DNA: TGTGCCAGCAGCAGACAAGGAGGTGGCTACACCTTC
V: TRBV30; J: TRBJ2-5; D: TRBD1; size: few; CDR3: CAWSSGGETQYF; DNA: TGTGCCTGGAGTTCAGGGGGAGAGACCCAGTACTTC
V: TRBV28; J: TRBJ2-7; D: TRBD1; size: few; CDR3: CASSFSTGPYEQYF; DNA: TGTGCCAGCAGTTTCTCGACAGGGCCGTACGAGCAGTACTTC
V: TRBV18; J: TRBJ2-4; D: -; size: once; CDR3: CASSPRQIEAKNIQYF; DNA: TGTGCCAGCTCACCACGACAGATCGAAGCCAAAAACATTCAGTACTTC
V: TRBV19; J: TRBJ2-3; D: -; size: many; CDR3: CASSDGGPVGTDTQYF; DNA: TGTGCCAGTAGCGACGGGGGGCCGGTCGGCACAGATACGCAGTATTTT
V: TRBV7-8; J: TRBJ1-1; D: -; size: many; CDR3: CASSLAPVNTEAFF; DNA: TGTGCCAGCAGCTTAGCTCCAGTGAACACTGAAGCTTTCTTT
V: TRBV20-1; J: TRBJ2-7; D: TRBD2; size: -; CDR3: CSARTSGGAYEQYF; DNA: TGCAGTGCTCGGACTAGCGGGGGAGCCTACGAGCAGTACTTC
V: TRBV6-5; J: TRBJ2-7; D: -; size: many; CDR3: CAVRASSYEQYF; DNA: TGTGCGGTTCGGGCCTCCTCCTACGAGCAGTACTTC
V: TRBV20-1; J: TRBJ1-4; D: TRBD1; size: many; CDR3: CSATGEVREKLFF; DNA: TGCAGTGCCACAGGGGAGGTTCGGGAAAAACTGTTTTTT
V: TRBV12-5; J: TRBJ2-5; D: TRBD2; size: many; CDR3: CASGSTRGGTETQYF; DNA: TGTGCTAGTGGTTCCACGCGCGGGGGGACAGAGACCCAGTACTTC
V: TRBV11-2; J: TRBJ2-1; D: TRBD2; size: -; CDR3: CASTPGGASGRYNEQFF; DNA: TGTGCCAGCACCCCCGGAGGGGCTAGCGGGCGATACAATGAGCAGTTCTTC
V: TRBV30; J: TRBJ2-1; D: -; size: many; CDR3: CAWSVGRGEQFF; DNA: TGTGCCTGGAGTGTTGGTCGGGGTGAGCAGTTCTTC
V: TRBV7-9; J: TRBJ1-1; D: TRBD1; size: many; CDR3: CASSFRQGLNTEAFF; DNA: TGTGCCAGCAGCTTTAGACAGGGGCTGAACACTGAAGCTTTCTTT
V: TRBV6-1; J: TRBJ2-3; D: TRBD1; size: few; CDR3: CATSGQGGTDTQYF; DNA: TGTGCCACCTCGGGACAGGGAGGCACAGATACGCAGTATTTT
V: TRBV7-2; J: TRBJ1-5; D: -; size: many; CDR3: CASSLVGGSNQPQHF; DNA: TGTGCCAGCAGCTTAGTCGGGGGTAGCAATCAGCCCCAGCATTTT
V: TRBV20-1; J: TRBJ2-7; D: -; size: few; CDR3: CSARGGTSSYEQYF; DNA: TGCAGTGCTAGAGGTGGGACCAGCTCCTACGAGCAGTACTTC